The T cell receptor (beta chain) under discussion was sequenced for a study of blood T cell repertoires in COVID-19. Data came from immunoSEQ multiplex PCR; TCRdb stores just in-frame clones and leaves some out. The data show roughly 380,000 clones, approximately 87% seen once. The CDR3 has 15 residues. Trimming cost V 2 bases and J 7 bases, with 17 bases left between them. CDR1 and CDR2 from the germline V gene are LGHDT and YNNKEL (reference sequence). Two negative PCRs, clearance, or symptom resolution had been documented for recovered Cohort 3 donors. The clonotype originates from a man younger than 40 who had recovered from COVID-19. The chain uses TRBV3-1 (or the pseudogene TRBV3-2) and TRBJ1-2; D might be TRBD1 (5 bases). The sequenced material came from PBMCs or T cells enriched from blood (not recorded which). This chain's CDR3 is CASSQRGQKFFGYTF. The CDR3 DNA is TGTGCCAGCAGCCAAAGGGGCCAAAAGTTCTTTGGCTACACCTTC.